What follows describes a single T cell receptor (beta chain). Its antigen specificity is not known. Base-call qualities are not available, and no considerably larger clone is one nucleotide away. These data come from a study of blood T cell repertoires in COVID-19 (dated by TCRdb to between 2020 and 2021). As for the study more broadly: The collaborator samples originated in the United States, Italy and Spain and spanned the acute and convalescent phases of COVID-19. The material from the prospective study consisted of cDNA or gDNA derived from T cells, B-cell-depleted T cells, or PBMCs. The dataset comprised deeply sampled blood TCRbeta repertoires from subjects exposed to, actively infected with, or recovered from COVID-19. The repertoires were released in a freely available public database meant as a resource for research on the immune response to SARS-CoV-2. Samples came from the ongoing ImmuneRACE study (first 160 participants) plus 1,254 subjects from 6 global collaborators. Sample metadata almost always included a de-identified subject ID, COVID-19 status, age in years and sex. HLA class I and class II types, where available, came from metadata supplied by the sample provider rather than from assay-based typing.

Each collaborating institution followed its own protocols to collect whole blood in K2EDTA tubes. For TCRbeta analysis, collaborators shipped samples as frozen whole blood, isolated PBMCs, or DNA extracted from either of those sample types. TCRbeta CDR3 regions were amplified from genomic DNA by means of the immunoSEQ Assay, a bias-controlled multiplex PCR. Per the original workflow: Nucleated cell counts per sample were estimated from amplification of reference gene primers within the assay. To quantify the absolute abundance of each unique TCRbeta CDR3 rearrangement, sequence reads were collapsed and filtered. For each sample, productive Simpson clonality was calculated as the square root of Simpson's diversity index across productive rearrangements. TCRdb holds this immuneACCESS table with in-frame rearrangements only. Some clones are missing; in checked studies, unresolved V genes explain under half, and the rest has no known cause. V and J calls plus clone size are reproduced from that table; the DNA served to infer D and trimming. The sample contains over 120,000 clones, about 87% of them found a single time. The ten largest clones add up to 8.6% of the sample.

Broad study findings and their caveats: The quantity of clinical and demographic metadata differed by source and by participant and was supplied without curation.

V is clipped by 3 bases and J by 0 bases, and the sequence between their germline boundaries is 14 bases long. The germline V gene gives CDR1 as SGDLS and CDR2 as YYNGEE. CDR3 length: 16 amino acids, cysteine to phenylalanine. Only the CDR3 region is kept as DNA, spanning 48 bases read in frame from base 1. This TCR was recovered from a woman aged 50 to 60 with active or convalescent COVID-19. The sequencing sample was made of peripheral blood. The rearrangement combines TRBV9 with TRBJ2-3; the D region possibly corresponds to TRBD2 (6 bases align). The DNA sequence is TGTGCCAGCAGCGGACGAGTAGCGGAGAGCACAGATACGCAGTATTTT. It specifies CASSGRVAESTDTQYF.